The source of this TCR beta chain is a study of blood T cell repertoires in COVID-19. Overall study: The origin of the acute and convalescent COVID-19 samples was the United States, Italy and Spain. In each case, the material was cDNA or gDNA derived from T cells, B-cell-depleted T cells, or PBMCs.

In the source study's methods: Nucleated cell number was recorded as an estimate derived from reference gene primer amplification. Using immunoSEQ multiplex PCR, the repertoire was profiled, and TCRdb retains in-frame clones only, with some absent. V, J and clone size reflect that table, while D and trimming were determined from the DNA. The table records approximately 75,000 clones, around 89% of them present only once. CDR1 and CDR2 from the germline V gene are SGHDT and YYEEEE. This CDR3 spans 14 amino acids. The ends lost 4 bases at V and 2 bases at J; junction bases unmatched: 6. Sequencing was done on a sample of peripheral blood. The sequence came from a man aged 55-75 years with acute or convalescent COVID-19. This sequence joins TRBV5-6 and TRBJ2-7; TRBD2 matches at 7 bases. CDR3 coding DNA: TGTGCCAGCAGCCCTTACGGGAGGCCCTACGAGCAGTACTTC. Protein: CASSPYGRPYEQYF.